This is a list of T cell receptor beta chains from one sample in a study of CD8 T cells in ankylosing spondylitis. TCRdb re-called the 5' RACE reads with MiXCR, one entry per CDR3 protein. The profile shows approximately 140,000 distinct CDR3 sequences, about a sixth of them singletons. Sequenced material: blood, either unsorted or a sorted T cell fraction (not recorded which). All receptors come from a male donor with ankylosing spondylitis. The CDR3 runs from the conserved cysteine through the conserved F or W. D genes are given only for firm matches. Size tells how often a clone was seen (once, few, many) or the class of an expanded clone, and some rows leave it out.

v_gene,abundance,j_gene,d_gene,CDR3nt,CDR3aa
TRBV5-1,few,TRBJ2-3,NA,TGCGCCAGCAGCTTGGCCTGGGATACGCAGTATTTT,CASSLAWDTQYF
TRBV15,NA,TRBJ2-5,TRBD2,TGTGCCACCAGCAGAGAGACTAGCGGGTATGAGACCCAGTACTTC,CATSRETSGYETQYF
TRBV20-1,NA,TRBJ2-1,NA,TGCAGTGCTAGAGCTTACAGATCCTCCTACAATGAGCAGTTCTTC,CSARAYRSSYNEQFF
TRBV29-1,many,TRBJ2-6,NA,TGCAGCGTTGGGTCGGTGAGCTCTGGGGCCAACGTCCTGACTTTC,CSVGSVSSGANVLTF
TRBV7-8,NA,TRBJ2-7,NA,TGTGCCAGCAGCAAGAGGGCCGGCCTGTACGAGCAGTACTTC,CASSKRAGLYEQYF
TRBV4-1,few,TRBJ2-3,NA,TGCGCCAGCAGCCAGTCCCCCAGCACAGATACGCAGTATTTT,CASSQSPSTDTQYF
TRBV4-1,many,TRBJ2-1,TRBD1,TGCGCCAGCAGCCAAGAAGTGGACGGGACAGATTACAATGAGCAGTTCTTC,CASSQEVDGTDYNEQFF
TRBV7-9,NA,TRBJ2-3,NA,TGTGCCAGCAGCTTAATCGCCCTACCCATCACAGATACGCAGTATTTT,CASSLIALPITDTQYF
TRBV27,few,TRBJ2-6,NA,TGTGCCAGCAAGAGCTCTGGGGCCAACGTCCTGACTTTC,CASKSSGANVLTF
TRBV29-1,NA,TRBJ2-1,NA,TGCAGCGTTGAGGCGGGTATGAGGGGGGCTTACAATGAGCAGTTCTTC,CSVEAGMRGAYNEQFF
TRBV28,few,TRBJ2-7,TRBD2,TGTGCCAGCACCTATAGCGGGAGGGCCTACGAGCAGTACTTC,CASTYSGRAYEQYF
TRBV9,many,TRBJ2-3,NA,TGTGCCAGCAGCCCCGGGGTTTATAGCACAGATACGCAGTATTTT,CASSPGVYSTDTQYF
TRBV4-2,few,TRBJ1-1,NA,TGTGCCAGCAGCCAAGGGTCTGAAGCTTTCTTT,CASSQGSEAFF
TRBV28,NA,TRBJ2-1,NA,TGTGCCAGCAGCCCAGGATCCCCCTCCTACAATGAGCAGTTCTTC,CASSPGSPSYNEQFF
TRBV12-3/TRBV12-4,few,TRBJ2-3,NA,TGTGCCAGCAGTTTAACCCGGATGACAGATACGCAGTATTTT,CASSLTRMTDTQYF
TRBV12-3/TRBV12-4,many,TRBJ1-1,TRBD1,TGTGCCAGCAGTTTAGCATCGGCAGGGGGTTTCTTT,CASSLASAGGFF
TRBV5-6,NA,TRBJ2-1,TRBD2,TGTGCCAGCAGCGGAGCGGGAGGCGCCTACAATGAGCAGTTCTTC,CASSGAGGAYNEQFF
TRBV9,few,TRBJ2-2,NA,TGTGCCAGCAGCGTATTGGCTTTAGAGGTGACCGGGGAGCTGTTTTTT,CASSVLALEVTGELFF
TRBV11-2,NA,TRBJ2-7,NA,TGTGCCAGCAGCATAGGCTCCTACGAGCAGTACTTC,CASSIGSYEQYF
TRBV4-1,NA,TRBJ1-2,TRBD1,TGCGCCAGCAGCCAAGTTGTAACAGGGGGCGAACATGGCTACACCTTC,CASSQVVTGGEHGYTF
TRBV5-1,NA,TRBJ1-6,TRBD1,TGCGCCAGCAGCTTGGAGACAGGGGGCTATAATTCACCCCTCCACTTT,CASSLETGGYNSPLHF
TRBV24-1,NA,TRBJ1-2,NA,TGTGCCACCAGTGGCCGTCTGACAGACGGCTATGGCTACACCTTC,CATSGRLTDGYGYTF
TRBV5-8,NA,TRBJ2-1,TRBD1,TGTGCCAGCAGTTGGGGACAGCCCTACAATGAGCAGTTCTTC,CASSWGQPYNEQFF
TRBV6-2/TRBV6-3,NA,TRBJ1-1,TRBD1,TGTGCCAGCAGTTACTCCGACAGGGATACTGAAGCTTTCTTT,CASSYSDRDTEAFF
TRBV20-1,few,TRBJ1-1,NA,TGCAGTGCTTGGCAGGGGAACACTGAAGCTTTCTTT,CSAWQGNTEAFF
TRBV12-3/TRBV12-4,few,TRBJ2-2,NA,TGTGCCAGCAGTTTTGCGGGCGGGAACACCGGGGAGCTGTTTTTT,CASSFAGGNTGELFF
TRBV7-9,few,TRBJ2-7,NA,TGTGCCATCCAGAGACAGGCCACCTCCTACGAGCAGTACTTC,CAIQRQATSYEQYF
TRBV12-3/TRBV12-4,NA,TRBJ2-7,NA,TGTGCCAGCAGTCAAAAGGACAAATGGGGCTCCTACGAGCAGTACTTC,CASSQKDKWGSYEQYF
TRBV6-1,many,TRBJ1-1,NA,TGTGCCAGCAGTGGAACAATCGGAGCTTTCTTT,CASSGTIGAFF
TRBV11-2,few,TRBJ1-1,TRBD1,TGTGCCAGCAGCTCACAGGGGGCCGAAGCTTTCTTT,CASSSQGAEAFF
TRBV4-3,few,TRBJ2-7,TRBD2,TGCGCCAGCAGCCAAGGGACTAGAGACCCCTACGAGCAGTACTTC,CASSQGTRDPYEQYF
TRBV4-2,NA,TRBJ2-5,TRBD2,TGTGCCAGCAGCCAAGAATTACCAGGGACTAGAGTTGATGAGACCCAGTACTTC,CASSQELPGTRVDETQYF
TRBV4-1,NA,TRBJ2-1,TRBD2,TGCGCCAGCAGCGCTCAACTAGCGGGAGACAACAATGAGCAGTTCTTC,CASSAQLAGDNNEQFF
TRBV9,NA,TRBJ2-3,NA,TGTGCCAGCAGCGTAAGCGGGCAAAGCACAGATACGCAGTATTTT,CASSVSGQSTDTQYF
TRBV12-3/TRBV12-4,few,TRBJ1-5,TRBD1,TGTGCCAGCAGCCTTGACAGGGTGGGTCAGCCCCAGCATTTT,CASSLDRVGQPQHF
TRBV6-1,few,TRBJ1-1,NA,TGTGCCAGCAGCGATCCCACGTTTGTGGGGGAACCTGAAGCTTTCTTT,CASSDPTFVGEPEAFF
TRBV9,few,TRBJ2-1,NA,TGTGCCAGCAGCGCCCCACAGGGTTCGGTCTACAATGAGCAGTTCTTC,CASSAPQGSVYNEQFF
TRBV19,NA,TRBJ1-6,NA,TGTGCCAGTAACCTCCATGGGTCACCCCTCCACTTT,CASNLHGSPLHF
TRBV30,few,TRBJ2-2,NA,TGTGCCTTCTCAAGCGGGTCGAACACCGGGGAGCTGTTTTTT,CAFSSGSNTGELFF
TRBV7-2,many,TRBJ1-1,NA,TGTGCCAGCAGCTTAGTTTCAGAGAACACTGAAGCTTTCTTT,CASSLVSENTEAFF
TRBV28,NA,TRBJ1-1,TRBD1,TGTGCCAGCAGTACCCAGCCGGGACAGAAAACTGAAGCTTTCTTT,CASSTQPGQKTEAFF
TRBV20-1,few,TRBJ2-1,TRBD2,TGCAGTGCGCCTACTAGCGGGAGGTGGAACAATGAGCAGTTCTTC,CSAPTSGRWNNEQFF
TRBV7-8,few,TRBJ2-7,TRBD1,TGTGCCAGCAGCTTAGCTCGGACAGGGACCTACGAGCAGTACTTC,CASSLARTGTYEQYF
TRBV11-2,few,TRBJ2-5,TRBD1,TGTGCCAGCAGCTTAGGGTCAGGGGGCTCCCAAGAGACCCAGTACTTC,CASSLGSGGSQETQYF
TRBV5-5,few,TRBJ2-1,NA,TGTGCCAGCAGCCTGGGGGCCGGAATCAATGAGCAGTTCTTC,CASSLGAGINEQFF
TRBV5-1,few,TRBJ2-1,NA,TGCGCCAGCAGCGAGGACTATGAGCAGTTCTTC,CASSEDYEQFF
TRBV15,NA,TRBJ2-7,TRBD1,TGTGCCACCAGCAGAGGTTGGGACAGGGAGGCCTACGAGCAGTACTTC,CATSRGWDREAYEQYF
TRBV5-1,many,TRBJ2-1,NA,TGCGCCAGCAGCTTACGGGGAAACAATGAGCAGTTCTTC,CASSLRGNNEQFF
TRBV4-1,few,TRBJ1-5,NA,TGCGCCAGCAGCCAAGAATTGCCACCCAATCAGCCCCAGCATTTT,CASSQELPPNQPQHF
TRBV6-1,NA,TRBJ2-3,TRBD2,TGTGCCAGCAGTCCCCTAGGTAGCGGGGGAATCACAGATACGCAGTATTTT,CASSPLGSGGITDTQYF
TRBV2,few,TRBJ2-7,TRBD1,TGTGCCGGACCGGGACAGGGGGCGAACGAGCAGTACTTC,CAGPGQGANEQYF
TRBV20-1,NA,TRBJ1-2,NA,TGCAGTGCTAGGGGGGCCACCTATGGCTACACCTTC,CSARGATYGYTF
TRBV27,few,TRBJ2-1,NA,TGTGCCAGCACCCAGTGGGGCGGATCCTACAATGAGCAGTTCTTC,CASTQWGGSYNEQFF
TRBV20-1,NA,TRBJ1-1,TRBD1,TGCAGTGCTAGAGATTTGGGCCCGGACAGGGATCTCACTGAAGCTTTCTTT,CSARDLGPDRDLTEAFF
TRBV10-3,few,TRBJ2-1,TRBD2,TGTGCCACCCTAGCGGGAGGCACAAATGAGCAGTTCTTC,CATLAGGTNEQFF
TRBV12-3/TRBV12-4,NA,TRBJ2-1,NA,TGTGCCAGCAGTTTAGCCGGGTTACGAACTAATGAGCAGTTCTTC,CASSLAGLRTNEQFF
TRBV5-4,large,TRBJ2-1,TRBD1,TGTGCCAGCAGCTTTGGACAGGGTAGCAATGAGCAGTTCTTC,CASSFGQGSNEQFF
TRBV12-3/TRBV12-4,NA,TRBJ2-1,TRBD2,TGTGCCAGCAGTCCCGGACTAGCGGGATATTACTACAATGAGCAGTTCTTC,CASSPGLAGYYYNEQFF
TRBV2,few,TRBJ2-7,TRBD2,TGTGCCAGCAGTGAAGATGGGACTAGCGGTTCCTACGAGCAGTACTTC,CASSEDGTSGSYEQYF
TRBV28,few,TRBJ1-5,TRBD1,TGTGCCAGCAGGTCGACAGGGGTGAGCAATCAGCCCCAGCATTTT,CASRSTGVSNQPQHF